The 5 T cell receptor beta chains presented below share a single source sample, sequenced in a study of human T cells and chemical hapten exposure. The time point denotes: healthy volunteer bleed at 2 weeks. Extraction yielded total RNA from whole blood (unfractionated). Using its own MiXCR run on the RACE reads, TCRdb lists one record per CDR3 protein. The sample consists of tens of thousands of distinct CDR3 sequences, around 9% of them appearing once. The sample was whole blood. The origin of the receptors is a female donor in good health. Some clones in this sample may be carry-over from other donors' samples.

This clonotype has only a few counts. The V call is TRBV27, the J call TRBJ1-5, with D hard to call. V was clipped by 0 bases and J by 6 bases, with 6 bases between them. Germline CDR1 and CDR2: MNHEY and SMNVEV (reference sequence). The length of the CDR3 is 13 residues. The CDR3 sequence is CASSLSLGQPQHF. CDR3 bases: TGTGCCAGCAGTTTATCCCTTGGTCAGCCCCAGCATTTT.

A few counts support this clonotype. V is TRBV28 and J is TRBJ2-6; D gene unclear. CDR3 size: 16 residues. V was cut by 4 bases and J by 0 bases, with 10 bases left in between. Germline V gene lookup returns CDR1 MDHEN and CDR2 SYDVKM. The CDR3 loop is CASSSHSPSGANVLTF. For the CDR3, the DNA is TGTGCCAGCAGTTCGCACTCTCCCTCTGGGGCCAACGTCCTGACTTTC.

The chain's CDR3 is CASSLQGGVVDTQYF. CDR3 DNA: TGTGCCAGCAGTCTCCAGGGGGGGGTGGTGGATACGCAGTATTTT. The gene calls are TRBV7-2 and TRBJ2-3; D tentatively fits TRBD1 or TRBD2 (7 bases each). CDR3 size: 15 residues. Deletions cut 6 bases from V and 6 bases from J, with 19 bases between. Germline lookup yields CDR1 SGHTA and CDR2 FQGNSA.

This clonotype was seen ten or more times. This chain uses TRBV7-9 with TRBJ2-7; 8 bases map to TRBD1. V trimming: 5 bases; J trimming: 5 bases; junction bases outside the gene matches: 2. Per germline, CDR1 SEHNR and CDR2 FQNEAQ (reference sequence). CDR3 length: 12 residues. The CDR3 DNA reads TGTGCCAGCAGCACGACAGGGGACGAGCAGTACTTC. Residues: CASSTTGDEQYF.

This clonotype has just a few counts. The chain combines TRBV7-3 with TRBJ2-1; 15 nucleotides align to TRBD2. The CDR3 consists of 17 residues. After removal of 1 base from V and 6 bases from J, the junction contained 4 bases not matched to a gene. Germline CDR1 and CDR2: SGHTA and FQGTGA. The CDR3 here is CASSLNPGLAGGNEQFF. In nucleotides, the CDR3 is TGTGCCAGCAGCTTAAACCCGGGACTAGCGGGAGGCAATGAGCAGTTCTTC.